The 26 T cell receptor beta chains given below trace back to one sample, sequenced in a study of radiation and T cells in renal cell carcinoma. Assay used: immunoSEQ multiplex PCR; TCRdb lists only in-frame clones, some missing. The sample lists 150,000 to 200,000 clones, about 87% occurring once. Time point reported: blood 4 weeks post-SBRT, at nephrectomy. Treatment of the sample: 15 Gy SBRT to primary tumor, nephrectomy 4 weeks later. The sample here was blood, taken from a patient whose treatment included radiotherapy and nephrectomy. Source of these receptors: a woman aged 45-65 years with renal cell carcinoma.

The chain carries TRBV7-9 and TRBJ1-5; no firm D call. Germline V gene data show CDR1 as SEHNR and CDR2 as FQNEAQ (reference sequence). V was pared by 3 bases and J by 7 bases, with 7 bases between. There are 12 residues in the CDR3. CDR3 in DNA: TGTGCCAGCAGCTTTAGTGTCCAGCCCCAGCATTTT. Translated: CASSFSVQPQHF.

The V call is TRBV5-1, the J call TRBJ1-4; 7 bases line up with TRBD1. The CDR3 length is 15 residues. V dropped 1 base and J dropped 8; count of bases not matched to a gene: 8. Germline assignment: CDR1 SGHRS and CDR2 YFSETQ. The CDR3 DNA follows: TGCGCCAGCAGCTTGATCCAGGGGGTGGACGAAAAACTGTTTTTT. It encodes CASSLIQGVDEKLFF.

The V and J genes are TRBV13 and TRBJ1-1; D uncertain. CDR3 length equals 15 residues. Deletions cut 4 bases from V and 0 bases from J, with 12 bases between. Looked up from germline, CDR1 is PRHDT and CDR2 is FYEKMQ (reference sequence). CDR3 in DNA: TGTGCCAGCAGCTCGATTGGTGGGATGAACACTGAAGCTTTCTTT. This sequence encodes CASSSIGGMNTEAFF.

This chain joins TRBV7-2 and TRBJ2-3; 11 bases fit TRBD2. The ends lost 5 bases at V and 4 bases at J; junction bases unmatched: 5. Germline V CDR1 and CDR2: SGHTA, FQGNSA. The CDR3 is made up of 15 amino acids. DNA for the CDR3: TGTGCCAGCAGCCGTAGCGGGGGGGCCCCAGATACGCAGTATTTT. This gives the protein CASSRSGGAPDTQYF.

This clone was detected once. V gene TRBV18 combines with J gene TRBJ2-5; tentative D call: TRBD1 (5 bases). CDR1 and CDR2 from the germline V gene are KGHSH and LQKENI. V lost 7 bases, J lost 2 bases, and 11 bases lay in between. The CDR3 extends over 13 amino acids. The CDR3 is CASLETVQETQYF. The CDR3 DNA reads as TGTGCCAGCTTAGAGACAGTACAAGAGACCCAGTACTTC.

V gene TRBV14 combines with J gene TRBJ1-2; D is ambiguous. V was clipped by 2 bases and J by 1 base, with 11 bases between them. The CDR3 has 15 amino acids. Looked up from germline, CDR1 is SGHDN and CDR2 is FVKESK. This CDR3 reads CASSQLPTDNYGYTF. For the CDR3, the DNA is TGTGCCAGCAGCCAATTGCCGACGGATAACTATGGCTACACCTTC.

J is TRBJ2-2 and V is TRBV7-3; D remains unclear. This CDR3 region has 13 residues. In germline, CDR1 is SGHTA, CDR2 FQGTGA. V was shortened by 1 base and J by 5 bases, with 5 bases between the two germline ends. The CDR3 bases are TGTGCCAGCAGCTTAAGCATGACCGGGGAGCTGTTTTTT. It is translated as CASSLSMTGELFF.

The chain links TRBV7-2 to TRBJ1-6; D is unresolved. This CDR3 has 14 amino acids. V was trimmed by 5 bases and J by 1 base, leaving 6 bases between them. Germline values: CDR1 SGHTA, CDR2 FQGNSA. In DNA, the CDR3 is TGTGCCAGCAGCACATCGTCCTATAATTCACCCCTCCACTTT. It encodes CASSTSSYNSPLHF.

The rearrangement joins TRBV6-5 to TRBJ1-6; a possible D gene is TRBD1 (5 bases). The CDR3 loop spans 15 amino acids. V was pared by 4 bases and J by 10 bases, with 17 bases between. Germline lookup yields CDR1 MNHEY and CDR2 SVGAGI. The DNA for the CDR3 is TGTGCCAGCAGTTTCCTAGGCAGGGCAGGCTCACCCCTCCACTTT. This sequence encodes CASSFLGRAGSPLHF.

J is TRBJ1-4 and V is TRBV6-6; TRBD1 matches at 7 bases. V was pared by 7 bases and J by 5 bases, with 10 bases of the junction left unmatched. CDR1 is MNHNY and CDR2 is SVGAGI in the germline V gene (reference sequence). This CDR3 contains 15 residues. The CDR3 DNA sequence: TGTGCCAGCAACCGACGGGACAGTAAGAATGAAAAACTGTTTTTT. It yields the protein CASNRRDSKNEKLFF.

This clone was seen only a few times. CDR3 sequence: CASSQWGSTNYGYTF. The CDR3 nucleotides read TGTGCCAGCAGCCAATGGGGTTCTACTAACTATGGCTACACCTTC. The chain employs TRBV14 and TRBJ1-2, with D uncertain. The CDR3 is made up of 15 amino acids. Looked up from germline, CDR1 is SGHDN and CDR2 is FVKESK. V lost 2 bases to trimming and J lost 0 bases, with 10 bases between them.

For the CDR3, the DNA is TGTGCCAGCAGCTTCGGCGGAAATGGGGATGGCTACACCTTC. Translation: CASSFGGNGDGYTF. The chain is built from TRBV13 and TRBJ1-2, with unresolved D. Germline CDR1 reads PRHDT; CDR2 reads FYEKMQ (reference sequence). The V and J ends lost 3 bases and 6 bases respectively, with 14 bases between them. This CDR3 is built from 14 residues.

V gene TRBV29-1 combines with J gene TRBJ1-4, with 7 bases lining up with TRBD1. This CDR3 is 13 amino acids long. Germline V gene sequence: CDR1 SQVTM, CDR2 ANQGSEA. The V and J ends lost 6 bases and 7 bases, in that order; junction bases with no gene match: 8. This chain's CDR3 is CSVQAGGGEKLFF. The DNA for the CDR3 is TGCAGCGTCCAAGCAGGGGGGGGTGAAAAACTGTTTTTT.

The rearrangement joins TRBV10-3 to TRBJ1-2; D ambiguous. Trimming removed 7 bases from V and 7 bases from J, with 16 bases in between. This CDR3 is built from 13 residues. Germline-derived CDR1 and CDR2 are ENHRY and SYGVKD. CDR3 DNA: TGTGCCATCACCGTCGGACCTAATAGTGGCTACACCTTC. The encoded protein is CAITVGPNSGYTF.

The chain recombines TRBV27 with TRBJ2-7, with D perhaps matching TRBD1 or TRBD2 (6 bases each). The germline V gene has CDR1 MNHEY and CDR2 SMNVEV (reference sequence). This CDR3 spans 13 amino acids. Trimming left V 6 bases short and J 2 bases short, with 11 bases between. This chain's CDR3 is CASRGGLAYEQYF. The DNA for the CDR3 is TGTGCCAGCAGGGGGGGCCTGGCCTACGAGCAGTACTTC.

V gene TRBV7-2 combines with J gene TRBJ2-5; TRBD2 matches 13 bases. The germline CDR1 and CDR2 sequences are SGHTA and FQGNSA. The CDR3 spans 16 residues. J gave up 2 bases and V 3 bases, and 3 bases lay outside the gene matches. The CDR3 DNA follows: TGTGCCAGCAGCTTGACTAGCGGGGGGCCTCAAGAGACCCAGTACTTC. Protein sequence: CASSLTSGGPQETQYF.

The chain has TRBV7-2 and TRBJ2-7; D call uncertain. V was cut by 4 bases and J by 2 bases, with 9 bases left in between. This CDR3 spans 13 amino acids. The germline gives CDR1 SGHTA, CDR2 FQGNSA. The CDR3 coding sequence is TGTGCCAGCAGCTCCAGATTTGCCTACGAGCAGTACTTC. Translated: CASSSRFAYEQYF.

The rearrangement joins TRBV2 to TRBJ2-5; a weak D match, TRBD2 (7 bases). The CDR3 totals 16 residues. The germline V gene encodes CDR1 SNHLY and CDR2 FYNNEI. The ends were cut back, 7 bases at V and 4 bases at J, with 22 bases in the middle. The CDR3 bases are TGTGCCAGCAACCACGGGGGCCTCGGGGAGGGAGAGACCCAGTACTTC. Amino acids: CASNHGGLGEGETQYF.

This rearrangement joins TRBV5-1 to TRBJ2-1; D is possibly TRBD1 (6 bases). CDR1 is SGHRS, CDR2 YFSETQ, per germline. With 1 base removed from V and 2 bases from J, the gap between germline ends came to 10 bases. CDR3 length: 15 residues. CDR3 protein: CASSLTRGAYNEQFF. CDR3 sequence (DNA): TGCGCCAGCAGCTTGACCAGGGGAGCCTACAATGAGCAGTTCTTC.

The chain links TRBV5-8 to TRBJ1-1; 8 bases align to TRBD1. V was pared by 3 bases and J by 5 bases, with 6 bases of the junction left unmatched. CDR1 is SGHTS and CDR2 is YDEGEE in the germline V gene. The CDR3 contains 14 residues. The CDR3 sequence is CASSSPGGLTEAFF. The CDR3 bases are TGTGCCAGCAGCTCACCAGGGGGCTTGACTGAAGCTTTCTTT.

This clone is a singleton in its sample. The V and J genes are TRBV7-6 and TRBJ2-5; D is unresolved. V lost 1 base, J lost 5 bases, and 8 bases lay in between. CDR1 is SGHVS, CDR2 FNYEAQ, per germline. The CDR3 runs 13 residues. Here the CDR3 reads CASSLVSGETQYF. Here the CDR3 DNA reads TGTGCCAGCAGCTTAGTTTCGGGCGAGACCCAGTACTTC. Filled out from reference TRBV7-6 and TRBJ2-5, the complete variable domain reads GAGVSQSPRYKVTKRGQDVALRCDPISGHVSLYWYRQALGQGPEFLTYFNYEAQQDKSGLPNDRFSAERPEGSISTLTIQRTEQRDSAMYRCASSLVSGETQYFGPGTRLLVL.

V usage is TRBV5-1 and J usage is TRBJ1-5; D gene uncertain. This CDR3 is 13 amino acids long. Per the germline V gene, CDR1 is SGHRS and CDR2 is YFSETQ. Trimming pared 0 bases from V and 4 bases from J, leaving 5 bases between. CDR3 in DNA: TGCGCCAGCAGCTTGGACGTAAATCAGCCCCAGCATTTT. Translation gives CASSLDVNQPQHF.

The rearrangement uses TRBV7-8 and TRBJ2-7; D uncertain. CDR3 length: 11 amino acids. In germline, CDR1 is SGHVS, CDR2 FQNEAQ. Trimming took 1 base from V and 6 from J, leaving 4 bases between them. The CDR3 coding sequence is TGTGCCAGCAGCTTAGTGTTCGAGCAGTACTTC. Amino acid sequence: CASSLVFEQYF.

V is TRBV2 and J is TRBJ1-1; D gene unclear. Trimming cost V 5 bases and J 5 bases, with 12 bases left between them. The V gene's germline CDR1 is SNHLY and CDR2 FYNNEI. The CDR3 spans 13 residues. The CDR3 nucleotides read TGTGCCAGCAGTAACAAGGGAGAAACTGAAGCTTTCTTT. The encoded protein is CASSNKGETEAFF.

The chain recombines TRBV10-3 with TRBJ2-6; TRBD1 is a possible D gene (6 bases). Trimming took off 3 bases at V and 1 base at J, with 13 bases between the two ends. CDR1 ENHRY and CDR2 SYGVKD come from the germline V gene. The CDR3 is made up of 17 amino acids. The CDR3 bases are TGTGCCATCAGTGACCTCGTAGGGGGATCTGGGGCCAACGTCCTGACTTTC. Encoded protein: CAISDLVGGSGANVLTF.

The chain links TRBV19 to TRBJ1-1, with D perhaps matching TRBD1 (5 bases). Trimming stripped 6 bases from V and 1 base from J, with 12 bases between. The CDR3 length is 14 residues. Germline V gene lookup returns CDR1 LNHDA and CDR2 SQIVND (reference sequence). The CDR3 loop is CASRRGAQNTEAFF. CDR3 in DNA: TGTGCCAGTAGAAGGGGAGCGCAGAACACTGAAGCTTTCTTT.